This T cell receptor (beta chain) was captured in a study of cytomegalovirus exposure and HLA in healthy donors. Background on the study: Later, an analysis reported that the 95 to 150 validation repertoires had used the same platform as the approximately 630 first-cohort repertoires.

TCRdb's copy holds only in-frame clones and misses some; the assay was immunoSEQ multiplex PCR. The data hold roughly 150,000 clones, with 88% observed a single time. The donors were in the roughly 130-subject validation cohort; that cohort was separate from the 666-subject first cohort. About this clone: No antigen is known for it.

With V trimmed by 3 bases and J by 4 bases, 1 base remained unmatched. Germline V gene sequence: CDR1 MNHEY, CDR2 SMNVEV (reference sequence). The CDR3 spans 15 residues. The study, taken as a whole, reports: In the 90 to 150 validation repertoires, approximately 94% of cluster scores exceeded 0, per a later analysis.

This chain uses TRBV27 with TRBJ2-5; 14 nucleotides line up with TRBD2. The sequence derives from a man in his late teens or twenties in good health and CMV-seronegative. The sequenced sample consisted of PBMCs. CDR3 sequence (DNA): TGTGCCAGCAGTTTTGGACTAGCGGGAGGAGAGACCCAGTACTTC. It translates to CASSFGLAGGETQYF.